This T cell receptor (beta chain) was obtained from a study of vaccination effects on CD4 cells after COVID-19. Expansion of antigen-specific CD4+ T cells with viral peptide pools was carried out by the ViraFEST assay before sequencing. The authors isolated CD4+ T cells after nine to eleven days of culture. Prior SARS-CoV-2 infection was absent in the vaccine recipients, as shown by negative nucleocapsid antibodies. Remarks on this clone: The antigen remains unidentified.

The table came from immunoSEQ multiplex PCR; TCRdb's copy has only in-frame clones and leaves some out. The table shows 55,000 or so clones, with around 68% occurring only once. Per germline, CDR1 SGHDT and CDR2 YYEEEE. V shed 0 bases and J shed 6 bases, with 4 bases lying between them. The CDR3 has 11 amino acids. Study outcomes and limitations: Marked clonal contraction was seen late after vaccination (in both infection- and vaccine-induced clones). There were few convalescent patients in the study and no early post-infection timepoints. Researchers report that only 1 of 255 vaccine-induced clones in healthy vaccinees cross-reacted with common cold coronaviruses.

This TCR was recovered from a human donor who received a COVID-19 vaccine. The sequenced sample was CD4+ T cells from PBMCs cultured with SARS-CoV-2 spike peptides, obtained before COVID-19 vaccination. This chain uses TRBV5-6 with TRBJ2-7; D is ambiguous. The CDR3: CASSLVREQYF. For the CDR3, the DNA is TGTGCCAGCAGCTTGGTCCGCGAGCAGTACTTC.